These 4 T cell receptor beta chains share one sample of origin, sequenced in a study of response to subunit inactivated influenza vaccine. TCRdb processed the RT-PCR reads anew with MiXCR; each CDR3 protein has one entry. The profile shows around 850,000 distinct CDR3 sequences, less than 20% of them singletons. This material consisted of PBMCs from blood, taken about 5 days after vaccination. Receptor source: a man aged 50 to 60 who received an inactivated influenza vaccine.

This clonotype was counted a few times. The chain combines TRBV7-2 with TRBJ1-5; D uncertain. The CDR3 is 15 residues long. Deletions cut 1 base from V and 0 bases from J, with 7 bases between. Germline values: CDR1 SGHTA, CDR2 FQGNSA. CDR3 residues: CASSLEHGSNQPQHF. The CDR3 DNA reads TGTGCCAGCAGCTTAGAACACGGTAGCAATCAGCCCCAGCATTTT.

V gene TRBV29-1 combines with J gene TRBJ2-4; D is ambiguous. V was trimmed by 5 bases and J by 9 bases, leaving 11 bases between them. The germline CDR1 and CDR2 sequences are SQVTM and ANQGSEA. CDR3 size: 11 residues. The CDR3 protein is CSVRVNGIQYF. The CDR3 coding sequence is TGCAGCGTTCGGGTAAATGGCATTCAGTACTTC.

Only a few counts were recorded for this clonotype. The J gene is TRBJ2-7, the V gene TRBV15; no definite D call. The germline V gene has CDR1 LNHNV and CDR2 YYDKDF (reference sequence). V lost 0 bases and J 4 bases, leaving 13 bases between the germline ends. The CDR3 totals 15 residues. The CDR3 coding sequence is TGTGCCACCAGCAGAGATTACGGGCGAGGTTACGAGCAGTACTTC. It is translated as CATSRDYGRGYEQYF.

A word on this clonotype: At one of its ends the junction is not consistent with the germline gene, which may arise from a read error. The chain joins TRBV15 to TRBJ2-7, with D tentatively TRBD1 or TRBD2 (5 bases each). Germline V gene sequence: CDR1 LNHNV, CDR2 YYDKDF (reference sequence). The CDR3 consists of 15 residues. CDR3: CVTSSNRDLPNEQYF. The CDR3 DNA reads as TGTGTCACCAGCAGCAACCGGGACCTTCCCAACGAGCAGTACTTC.